Each of the 27 T cell receptor beta chains below was sequenced from the same sample in a study of T cell repertoires in cytomegalovirus infection. TCRdb used MiXCR to reprocess the reads, holding one entry per CDR3 protein. The table shows approximately 910,000 distinct CDR3 sequences, with around 29% occurring only once. No antigen has been identified for these receptors. Here the sequenced sample was cultured CD8+ T cells from PBMCs, taken from culture after CMV antigen stimulation. These receptors were collected from a human donor in good health (CMV status not recorded). Some clones in this sample may be carry-over from other donors' samples.

There are many counts of this clonotype. The chain combines TRBV6-5 with TRBJ1-6; tentatively, D is TRBD1 (5 bases). V dropped 2 bases and J dropped 0 bases, with 20 bases sitting between them. This CDR3 has 20 residues. Germline V gives CDR1 MNHEY, CDR2 SVGAGI. Here the CDR3 DNA reads TGTGCCAGCAGTTACCGCAGGGATCTGAAATCTAACTCCTATAATTCACCCCTCCACTTT. It codes for CASSYRRDLKSNSYNSPLHF.

The chain uses TRBV4-3 and TRBJ1-6; a weak D match, TRBD1 (5 bases). Germline CDR1 reads LGHNA; CDR2 reads YSLEER. V was cut by 0 bases and J by 14 bases, with 14 bases left in between. The CDR3 has 14 residues. In nucleotides, the CDR3 is TGCGCCAGCAGCCAAGATAGGGACCCTACGACCCTCCACTTT. This sequence encodes CASSQDRDPTTLHF.

This chain links TRBV27 with TRBJ1-2, with D unresolved. The germline V gene has CDR1 MNHEY and CDR2 SMNVEV (reference sequence). The CDR3 is made up of 13 amino acids. The V gene lost 7 bases and the J gene lost 8 bases, with 17 bases spanning the gap. The CDR3, as DNA: TGTGCCAGCACCGATCCGGGGTTCAGCGGCTACACCTTC. This encodes CASTDPGFSGYTF.

This clonotype occurred many times. The chain joins TRBV5-1 to TRBJ2-1; D is undetermined. The CDR3 contains 11 residues. Between the trimmed V and J ends, which lost 5 bases and 7 bases, there was a span of 7 bases. CDR1 SGHRS and CDR2 YFSETQ come from the germline V gene. The CDR3 coding sequence is TGCGCCAGCAGTTCCCAGAATGAGCAGTTCTTC. As protein: CASSSQNEQFF.

This clonotype was detected a few times. CDR3 sequence reads: CASSESGANPYEQYF. CDR3 bases: TGTGCCAGCAGTGAGTCAGGGGCTAACCCCTACGAGCAGTACTTC. The V and J genes are TRBV2 and TRBJ2-7, with a weak D call TRBD1 (6 bases). Germline lookup yields CDR1 SNHLY and CDR2 FYNNEI. CDR3 length: 15 residues. The ends were cut back, 3 bases at V and 2 bases at J, with 14 bases in the middle.

Many counts were recorded for this clonotype. This rearrangement joins TRBV12-5 to TRBJ1-5; no clear D gene. The germline V and J ends were trimmed by 1 base and 2 bases, with 9 bases remaining between them. This CDR3 contains 15 residues. CDR1 is LGHNT and CDR2 is FRNRAP in the germline V gene. The CDR3 DNA reads TGTGCTAGTGGTTTGGGGGGTGGGGGCAATCAGCCCCAGCATTTT. Translation gives CASGLGGGGNQPQHF.

The CDR3 region is CASSAGQGKTYEQYF. Here the CDR3 DNA reads TGTGCCAGCAGCGCCGGACAGGGAAAAACCTACGAGCAGTACTTC. J is TRBJ2-7 and V is TRBV7-4, with 8 bases lining up with TRBD1. The germline V gene has CDR1 SGHVT and CDR2 SQSDAQ. CDR3 length: 15 residues. V shed 5 bases, J shed 2 bases, and the junction held 8 bases outside the gene matches.

This sequence joins TRBV13 and TRBJ1-1; D may be TRBD1 (5 bases). V lost 5 bases to trimming and J lost 1 base, with 11 bases between them. The length of the CDR3 is 14 residues. CDR1 is PRHDT, CDR2 FYEKMQ, per germline (reference sequence). The CDR3 here is CASSPGMRNTEAFF. The CDR3 DNA sequence: TGTGCCAGCAGCCCAGGGATGAGGAACACTGAAGCTTTCTTT. Variable domain in full (rest from reference TRBV13 and TRBJ1-1): AAGVIQSPRHLIKEKRETATLKCYPIPRHDTVYWYQQGPGQDPQFLISFYEKMQSDKGSIPDRFSAQQFSDYHSELNMSSLELGDSALYFCASSPGMRNTEAFFGQGTRLTVV.

The CDR3 sequence: CASSQDPGRLYEQYF. The CDR3 nucleotides are TGCGCCAGCAGCCAAGACCCGGGACGGCTATACGAGCAGTACTTC. The chain carries TRBV4-1 and TRBJ2-7, with D perhaps matching TRBD1 or TRBD2 (5 bases each). The length of the CDR3 is 15 residues. From germline, CDR1 is MGHRA and CDR2 YSYEKL. V shed 0 bases and J shed 4 bases, with 13 bases lying between them.

The chain carries TRBV24-1 and TRBJ2-1; maybe TRBD2 (5 bases). From germline, CDR1 is KGHDR and CDR2 SFDVKD. With 2 bases removed from V and 4 bases from J, the gap between germline ends came to 17 bases. The CDR3 length is 17 residues. Here the CDR3 reads CATSDSKGLEPYNEQFF. Written as DNA, the CDR3 is TGTGCCACCAGTGATTCTAAAGGACTGGAACCATACAATGAGCAGTTCTTC.

For this clonotype: This may stem from a read error, because a much larger clone lies one nucleotide away. This rearrangement joins TRBV7-2 to TRBJ2-7; TRBD2 matches at 8 bases. Looked up from germline, CDR1 is SGHTA and CDR2 is FQGNSA. The CDR3 is made up of 14 amino acids. The junction had 8 bases not matched to a gene; V was cut back by 5 bases and J by 5 bases. The CDR3: CASSPRGGGHEQYF. The CDR3 DNA reads TGTGCCAGCAGCCCTAGGGGCGGGGGGCACGAGCAGTACTTC.

Ten or more counts support this clonotype. The chain links TRBV9 to TRBJ1-4, with D unresolved. The CDR3 spans 10 residues. Germline loops: CDR1 SGDLS, CDR2 YYNGEE. The germline V and J ends were trimmed by 3 bases and 8 bases, with 2 bases remaining between them. This CDR3 reads CASSGEKLFF. DNA for the CDR3: TGTGCCAGCAGCGGGGAAAAACTGTTTTTT.

The J gene is TRBJ1-1, the V gene TRBV19; 10 bases are a match to TRBD1. CDR3 length equals 16 residues. V shed 2 bases and J 4 bases; nucleotides not matched to a gene: 7. Per germline, CDR1 LNHDA and CDR2 SQIVND (reference sequence). The CDR3 region is CASSIPGTGVVTEAFF. CDR3 in DNA: TGTGCCAGTAGTATACCCGGGACAGGGGTAGTCACTGAAGCTTTCTTT.

This clonotype was recorded at least ten times. The chain combines TRBV7-8 with TRBJ2-3; D remains unclear. The germline gives CDR1 SGHVS, CDR2 FQNEAQ. The ends were cut back, 2 bases at V and 0 bases at J, with 9 bases in the middle. The CDR3 totals 15 residues. The CDR3 is CASSLLGISTDTQYF. The CDR3 coding sequence is TGTGCCAGCAGCTTACTGGGAATCAGCACAGATACGCAGTATTTT.

This clonotype was seen more than once but under ten times. The chain joins TRBV14 to TRBJ2-1; D unresolved. With 0 bases removed from V and 3 bases from J, the gap between germline ends came to 15 bases. Germline V gives CDR1 SGHDN, CDR2 FVKESK. The CDR3 runs 17 residues. The CDR3 DNA is TGTGCCAGCAGCCAAGAAGCCTGGTGGGCAGACTACAATGAGCAGTTCTTC. This gives the protein CASSQEAWWADYNEQFF.

The chain has TRBV4-1 and TRBJ2-7; a weak D match, TRBD1 (6 bases). CDR1 MGHRA and CDR2 YSYEKL come from the germline V gene. Trimming cost V 0 bases and J 2 bases, with 8 bases left between them. The CDR3 is 14 residues long. The chain's CDR3 is CASSQEAGAYEQYF. DNA of the CDR3: TGCGCCAGCAGCCAAGAGGCAGGGGCCTACGAGCAGTACTTC.

The chain has TRBV4-1 and TRBJ1-5; 7 nucleotides match TRBD1. The CDR3 length is 18 residues. V shed 11 bases, J shed 0 bases, and the junction held 19 bases outside the gene matches. From germline, CDR1 is MGHRA and CDR2 YSYEKL. The CDR3 DNA follows: TGCGCCCGAGCGGGACAGCGGAGGACTAATTATAGCAATCAGCCCCAGCATTTT. Protein sequence: CARAGQRRTNYSNQPQHF.

V gene TRBV6-1 combines with J gene TRBJ2-1; D perhaps matches TRBD1 (6 bases). Deletions cut 2 bases from V and 8 bases from J, with 10 bases between. Germline V gene data show CDR1 as MNHNS and CDR2 as SASEGT. This CDR3 spans 13 amino acids. CDR3 amino acids: CASSEWTDDEQFF. The CDR3 DNA sequence: TGTGCCAGCAGTGAATGGACAGACGATGAGCAGTTCTTC.

V usage is TRBV11-2 and J usage is TRBJ1-1; D remains ambiguous. Trimming took 8 bases from V and 3 from J, leaving 7 bases between them. CDR1 and CDR2 from the germline V gene are SGHAT and FQNNGV. This CDR3 has 11 residues. Written as DNA, the CDR3 is TGTGCCAGCCGCCACTACACTGAAGCTTTCTTT. Translating it yields CASRHYTEAFF.

The V and J genes are TRBV4-1 and TRBJ2-7; D is undetermined. Trimming took 2 bases from V and 0 from J, leaving 5 bases between them. CDR1 and CDR2 (germline): MGHRA, YSYEKL. CDR3 length: 13 residues. The DNA of the CDR3 is TGCGCCAGCAGCCAAAAAGACTCCTACGAGCAGTACTTC. This encodes CASSQKDSYEQYF.

The chain couples TRBV7-8 to TRBJ2-7; 10 bases are a match to TRBD1. Per germline, CDR1 SGHVS and CDR2 FQNEAQ. The length of the CDR3 is 14 residues. After removal of 1 base from V and 6 bases from J, the junction contained 3 bases not matched to a gene. This CDR3 reads CASSLGDRGSEQYV. CDR3 bases: TGTGCCAGCAGCTTAGGGGACAGGGGTAGCGAGCAGTACGTC.

V gene TRBV15 combines with J gene TRBJ1-6, with TRBD1 matching over 7 bases. Germline-derived CDR1 and CDR2 are LNHNV and YYDKDF (reference sequence). V was clipped by 0 bases and J by 10 bases; unmatched bases: 6. The CDR3 contains 15 residues. In nucleotides, the CDR3 is TGTGCCACCAGCAGAGATAAGGGGGCGGCCTCACCCCTCCACTTT. Amino acid sequence: CATSRDKGAASPLHF.

The chain links TRBV5-6 to TRBJ1-2, with TRBD1 matching over 8 bases. Per germline, CDR1 SGHDT and CDR2 YYEEEE. The CDR3 has 16 residues. The trim removed 0 bases at V and 1 base at J, leaving 5 bases unmatched. As DNA, the CDR3 is TGTGCCAGCAGCTTGGCAAGGACAGGGCTTAACTATGGCTACACCTTC. It translates to CASSLARTGLNYGYTF.

Note on this clonotype: It may be a read error: a sequence one base away is much more abundant. The rearrangement joins TRBV7-6 to TRBJ2-7; perhaps TRBD1 as D (6 bases). Germline CDR1 SGHVS, CDR2 FNYEAQ. The CDR3 sequence is 16 residues long. CDR3 sequence reads: CANSLDIYRDTHEQYF. The CDR3 bases are TGTGCCAACAGCTTAGATATCTACCGGGACACGCACGAGCAGTACTTC. Variable domain in full (rest from reference TRBV7-6 and TRBJ2-7): GAGVSQSPRYKVTKRGQDVALRCDPISGHVSLYWYRQALGQGPEFLTYFNYEAQQDKSGLPNDRFSAERPEGSISTLTIQRTEQRDSAMYRCANSLDIYRDTHEQYFGPGTRLTVT.

This sequence joins TRBV3-1 and TRBJ2-5; perhaps TRBD2 as D (6 bases). The germline V gene has CDR1 LGHDT and CDR2 YNNKEL (reference sequence). V lost 0 bases, J lost 2 bases, and 10 bases lay in between. This CDR3 is built from 15 residues. The CDR3 nucleotides are TGTGCCAGCAGCCAAGATGGGGACTCTCAAGAGACCCAGTACTTC. This codes for CASSQDGDSQETQYF.

In this sample, this clonotype turned up once. The CDR3 here is CASCTPGTALLNTGELFF. The CDR3 DNA follows: TGTGCCAGCTGCACACCCGGGACCGCACTCTTAAACACCGGGGAGCTGTTTTTT. The chain has TRBV7-6 and TRBJ2-2; TRBD1 or TRBD2 may be the D gene (5 bases each). With 8 bases removed from V and 2 bases from J, the gap between germline ends came to 24 bases. This CDR3 region has 18 residues. CDR1 and CDR2 from the germline V gene are SGHVS and FNYEAQ.

A few counts support this clonotype. The gene calls are TRBV12-3 or TRBV12-4 and TRBJ2-5; D gene unclear. The CDR3 sequence is 12 residues long. The V and J ends lost 5 bases and 4 bases respectively, with 8 bases between them. This CDR3 reads CASSPNGETQYF. The CDR3 bases are TGTGCCAGCAGTCCGAACGGAGAGACCCAGTACTTC.